The 13 T cell receptor beta chains below all came from one sample that was sequenced in a study of immune aging and cytomegalovirus after organ transplant (TCRdb year 2021). In the paper's terms, the time point label means: five sample-tagged time points from pre-transplant (day -1) to day 368 post-transplant, pooled. The antigens for these receptors are not known. Library prep was done by single-cell sequencing. Sequencing took place on an Illumina NovaSeq 6000. The BD Rhapsody Targeted mRNA and AbSeq Reagent Kit, in a microwell format, was used for cell capture and library preparation. TCRdb redid the processing of the public reads, applying fastp at Q25 and MiXCR, and retained in-frame beta chains. CDR3 protein duplicates are merged, each entry listing the most common genes and DNA. The sample table records about 21,000 distinct CDR3 sequences; 36% of these occur just once. About 25% of the sample rests with the top ten.

This specimen consisted of CMV peptide-activated CD4+ and CD8+ T cells sorted from blood, obtained at five time points, pooled. Read against the paper, the sample's cell subset or site label means: sorted CD8+CD137+ and CD4+CD154+ T cells after about 13 h CMV IE-1 peptide stimulation. Source of these receptors: a female donor who had a heart transplant and CMV viremia.

Comment on this clonotype: Because it lacks the conserved phenylalanine or tryptophan at the end, this CDR3 is likely a read error. The V and J genes are TRBV11-1 and TRBJ2-3; unclear D gene. V dropped 1 base and J dropped 3 bases, with 2 bases sitting between them. The CDR3 consists of 12 residues. CDR1 SGHAT and CDR2 FQDESV come from the germline V gene (reference sequence). CDR3 sequence (DNA): TGTGCCAGCAGCTTAGTGACAGATACGCAGTATCTT. Its protein product is CASSLVTDTQYL.

In this sample, this clonotype turned up many times. V and J are TRBV25-1 and TRBJ1-6; no clear D. CDR1 and CDR2 (germline): MGHDK, SYGVNS. Trimming cost V 7 bases and J 0 bases, with 16 bases left between them. CDR3 length: 17 residues. CDR3 loop: CASKVTSLSSYNSPLHF. For the CDR3, the DNA is TGTGCCAGCAAGGTGACAAGTCTAAGCTCCTATAATTCACCCCTCCACTTT.

The chain has TRBV18 and TRBJ1-2, with D possibly matching TRBD1 (6 bases). V lost 6 bases and J 4 bases, leaving 18 bases between the germline ends. The length of the CDR3 is 15 residues. Per the germline V gene, CDR1 is KGHSH and CDR2 is LQKENI. CDR3 nucleotide sequence: TGTGCCAGCTCCCAAACCGCGGACAGATTCTATGGCTACACCTTC. Its translation: CASSQTADRFYGYTF.

The chain uses TRBV30 and TRBJ1-5, with a weak D call TRBD1 (5 bases). This CDR3 contains 16 residues. V dropped 4 bases and J dropped 6 bases, with 22 bases sitting between them. Germline V gene data show CDR1 as GTSNPN and CDR2 as SVGIG (reference sequence). In nucleotides, the CDR3 is TGTGCCTGGAACCCCCCCGCGGGCAGGGCGTTTCAGCCCCAGCATTTT. Translating gives CAWNPPAGRAFQPQHF.

The genes are TRBV12-3 or TRBV12-4 and TRBJ2-2; unclear D gene. V lost 3 bases and J 3 bases, leaving 8 bases between the germline ends. The CDR3 totals 14 residues. The CDR3, as DNA: TGTGCCAGCAGTTTCGATCTGTACACCGGGGAGCTGTTTTTT. Protein: CASSFDLYTGELFF.

The rearrangement joins TRBV4-2 to TRBJ2-7, with D possibly TRBD2 on 6 matching bases. V was shortened by 3 bases and J by 3 bases, with 15 bases between the two germline ends. Per germline, CDR1 LGHNA and CDR2 YNFKEQ. The CDR3 runs 15 residues. The DNA for the CDR3 is TGTGCCAGCAGCCAGGGACTCGGGGGACTCTACGAGCAGTACTTC. This sequence encodes CASSQGLGGLYEQYF.

This chain connects TRBV14 to TRBJ2-5; D remains unclear. V shed 2 bases and J shed 5 bases, with 12 bases lying between them. The CDR3 is 14 residues long. The germline V gene encodes CDR1 SGHDN and CDR2 FVKESK. DNA for the CDR3: TGTGCCAGCAGCCAAAGGTTACTACATGAGACCCAGTACTTC. Amino acids: CASSQRLLHETQYF.

The V gene is TRBV23-1, the J gene TRBJ2-5; 7 bases agree with TRBD2. Being an ORF, TRBV23-1 has a function that is uncertain. This CDR3 has 18 residues. After removal of 7 bases from V and 4 bases from J, the junction contained 21 bases not matched to a gene. The CDR3 DNA reads TGCGCCAGCACTACAACGACTAGTCCGGGACTAATTCGAGAGACCCAGTACTTC. This translates into CASTTTTSPGLIRETQYF.

The chain links TRBV7-9 to TRBJ1-1; D call uncertain. Trimming shortened V by 2 bases and J by 4 bases, and 17 bases separated the two germline ends. The germline CDR1 and CDR2 sequences are SEHNR and FQNEAQ (reference sequence). The CDR3 contains 16 residues. The CDR3 is CASSLSPAVRSTEAFF. The CDR3 DNA is TGTGCCAGCAGCTTATCCCCAGCGGTTAGGAGCACTGAAGCTTTCTTT.

The gene calls are TRBV30 and TRBJ2-7; 10 bases are a match to TRBD2. Germline V lookup: CDR1 GTSNPN, CDR2 SVGIG (reference sequence). The length of the CDR3 is 14 residues. Unmatched junction bases numbered 6, after V lost 1 base and J lost 6 bases. The CDR3 reads CAWSDLSGRAEQYF. DNA of the CDR3: TGTGCCTGGAGTGATCTCAGCGGGAGGGCCGAGCAGTACTTC.

As regards this clonotype: Sequence at one end of the junction differs from germline and may be a read error. The CDR3, as DNA: TGTGCCAGCTCACCGCCGACAGGGCCCACCGGGGAGCTGGTTTTT. It specifies CASSPPTGPTGELVF. J is TRBJ2-2 and V is TRBV18; TRBD1 aligns across 7 bases. Germline-derived CDR1 and CDR2 are KGHSH and LQKENI. The CDR3 extends over 15 amino acids.

This clonotype was counted only a few times. This rearrangement joins TRBV2 to TRBJ2-4; D tentatively reads TRBD1 or TRBD2 (5 bases each). CDR1 and CDR2 from the germline V gene are SNHLY and FYNNEI. The CDR3 runs 13 residues. Trimming pared 4 bases from V and 8 bases from J, leaving 12 bases between. As DNA, the CDR3 is TGTGCCAGCAGTGGTGGGAGAGGGGACATTCAGTACTTC. Translating gives CASSGGRGDIQYF.

V and J are TRBV7-9 and TRBJ2-5, with TRBD2 matching over 8 bases. Looked up from germline, CDR1 is SEHNR and CDR2 is FQNEAQ (reference sequence). The CDR3 is 14 amino acids. Germline trimming cut 4 bases from V and 3 bases from J; bases unmatched to any gene: 4. The CDR3: CASSSVLAEETQYF. The CDR3 region has the DNA TGTGCCAGCAGCTCGGTACTAGCGGAAGAGACCCAGTACTTC.